A single sample gave rise to the 9 T cell receptor beta chains below, sequenced in a study of shared clonotypes between healthy human individuals. Method: immunoSEQ multiplex PCR; TCRdb's copy keeps in-frame clones and lacks some. This sample has 2 million to 2.5 million clones, with approximately 93% found just once. Sequencing was performed on naive CD4+ T cells from PBMCs. The subset here: CD45RA+ positively selected. Every receptor here comes from a man between 18 and 35 years old in good health. Some clones in this sample may be carry-over from other donors' samples.

This chain connects TRBV28 to TRBJ2-1; 12 positions agree with TRBD2. The J segment lost 10 bases and the V segment lost 10 bases, leaving 11 bases of the junction unmatched. This CDR3 has 14 residues. Germline V lookup: CDR1 MDHEN, CDR2 SYDVKM. The CDR3 region is CAIKTSGSPGEQFF. CDR3 nucleotides: TGTGCCATCAAGACTAGCGGGAGTCCGGGGGAGCAGTTCTTC.

This chain uses TRBV29-1 with TRBJ2-3; no clear D gene. The germline CDR1 and CDR2 sequences are SQVTM and ANQGSEA. The CDR3 has 10 residues. V lost 4 bases and J 4 bases, leaving 3 bases between the germline ends. This CDR3 is CSVASDTQYF. Here the CDR3 DNA reads TGCAGCGTTGCGTCAGATACGCAGTATTTT.

The rearrangement links TRBV6-1 to TRBJ2-2; no definite D call. V was trimmed by 8 bases and J by 2 bases, leaving 15 bases between them. There are 15 residues in the CDR3. Germline lookup yields CDR1 MNHNS and CDR2 SASEGT. CDR3 sequence reads: CASARSAANTGELFF. CDR3 nucleotides: TGTGCCAGCGCCCGCTCGGCAGCCAACACCGGGGAGCTGTTTTTT.

A few counts support this clone. This chain joins TRBV30 and TRBJ1-5; possible D gene TRBD1, 5 bases. The V end lost 2 bases, the J end lost 5 bases, and 19 bases lay between the germline ends. The V gene's germline CDR1 is GTSNPN and CDR2 SVGIG (reference sequence). The CDR3 extends over 16 amino acids. This chain's CDR3 is CAWSPPLAGEDQPQHF. Written as DNA, the CDR3 is TGTGCCTGGAGTCCTCCCCTCGCGGGGGAAGATCAGCCCCAGCATTTT.

This clone was counted once. This sequence joins TRBV4-2 and TRBJ1-1, with D hard to call. Trimming stripped 1 base from V and 3 bases from J, with 6 bases between. CDR3 length: 13 amino acids. Looked up from germline, CDR1 is LGHNA and CDR2 is YNFKEQ. The CDR3 DNA sequence: TGTGCCAGCAGCCAAGGCCCTTACACTGAAGCTTTCTTT. This translates into CASSQGPYTEAFF.

This chain joins TRBV7-9 and TRBJ1-4; D ambiguous. The CDR3 extends over 14 amino acids. Germline CDR1 reads SEHNR; CDR2 reads FQNEAQ (reference sequence). The V and J ends lost 9 bases and 8 bases respectively, with 19 bases between them. The CDR3, as DNA: TGTGCCAGTATCAAATGGGGAGTAGGGGAAAAACTGTTTTTT. Translated, it gives CASIKWGVGEKLFF.

The chain has TRBV5-4 and TRBJ2-1; D is possibly TRBD2 (6 bases). Germline loops: CDR1 SGHNT, CDR2 YYREEE (reference sequence). Trimming left V 3 bases short and J 9 bases short, with 16 bases between. The CDR3 extends over 14 amino acids. CDR3 amino acids: CASSSYGTVREQFF. The CDR3 DNA follows: TGTGCCAGCAGCTCCTACGGGACTGTTCGTGAGCAGTTCTTC.

Remarks on this clone: Other DNA sequences within the sample encode an identical CDR3. This chain links TRBV29-1 with TRBJ1-1, with D tentatively TRBD1 (5 bases). Trimming left V 3 bases short and J 1 base short, with 9 bases between. Looked up from germline, CDR1 is SQVTM and CDR2 is ANQGSEA. This CDR3 is built from 13 residues. CDR3 sequence (DNA): TGCAGCGTTGATCAGGGACGGAACACTGAAGCTTTCTTT. Its translation: CSVDQGRNTEAFF.

The chain combines TRBV5-4 with TRBJ2-1; D gene ambiguous. This CDR3 is built from 16 residues. The V gene lost 4 bases and the J gene lost 2 bases, with 16 bases spanning the gap. Germline V gene sequence: CDR1 SGHNT, CDR2 YYREEE (reference sequence). The CDR3 loop is CASSVGSGPPYNEQFF. CDR3 coding DNA: TGTGCCAGCAGCGTGGGCTCAGGACCCCCCTACAATGAGCAGTTCTTC.